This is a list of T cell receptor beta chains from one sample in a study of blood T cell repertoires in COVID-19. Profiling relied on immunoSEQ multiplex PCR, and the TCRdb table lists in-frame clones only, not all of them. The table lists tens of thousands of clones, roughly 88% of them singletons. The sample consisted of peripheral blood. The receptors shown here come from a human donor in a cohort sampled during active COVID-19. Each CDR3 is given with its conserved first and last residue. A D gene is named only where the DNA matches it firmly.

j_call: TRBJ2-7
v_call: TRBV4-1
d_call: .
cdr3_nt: TGCGCCAGCAGCCATGAGCCAACCTACGAGCAGTACTTC
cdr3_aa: CASSHEPTYEQYF

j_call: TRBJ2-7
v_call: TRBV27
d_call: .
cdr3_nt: TGTGCCAGCAGTTTAGCCCCGGGACATTCCTCCTACGAGCAGTACTTC
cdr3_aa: CASSLAPGHSSYEQYF

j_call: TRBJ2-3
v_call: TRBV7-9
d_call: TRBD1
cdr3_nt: TGTGCCAGCAGCACAGGGGCACGTACAGATACGCAGTATTTT
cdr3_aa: CASSTGARTDTQYF

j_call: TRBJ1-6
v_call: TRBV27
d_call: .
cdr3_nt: TGTGCCAGCAGTTTAGATGGGGCCTCACCCCTCCACTTT
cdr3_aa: CASSLDGASPLHF

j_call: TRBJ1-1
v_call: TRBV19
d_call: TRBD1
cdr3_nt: TGTGCCAGTAGGACACAGGGGGCTGCCCCTGAAGCTTTCTTT
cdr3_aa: CASRTQGAAPEAFF

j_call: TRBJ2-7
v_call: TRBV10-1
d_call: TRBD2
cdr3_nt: TGCGCCAGCGGGGGTAGCGGGATTTACGAGCAGTACTTC
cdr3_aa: CASGGSGIYEQYF

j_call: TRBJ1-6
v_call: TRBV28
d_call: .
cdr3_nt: TGTGCCAGCACCTTGGGGGGTGGCAGCGGGAATTCACCCCTCCACTTT
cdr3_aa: CASTLGGGSGNSPLHF

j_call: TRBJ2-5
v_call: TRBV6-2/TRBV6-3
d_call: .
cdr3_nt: TGTGCCAGCAGTTCGGCGAGGAGGGAAGAGACCCAGTACTTC
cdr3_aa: CASSSARREETQYF

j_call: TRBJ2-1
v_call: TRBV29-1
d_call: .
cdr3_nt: TGCAGCGTTTCGCAGGAGGGCTCCTACAATGAGCAGTTCTTC
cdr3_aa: CSVSQEGSYNEQFF

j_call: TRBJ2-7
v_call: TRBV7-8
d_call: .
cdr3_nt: TGTGCCAGCAGACCTGAAGGGGCACACTCCTACGAGCAGTACTTC
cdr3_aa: CASRPEGAHSYEQYF

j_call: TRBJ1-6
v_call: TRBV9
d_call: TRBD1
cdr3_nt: TGTGCCAGCAGCGTCGGACAGGGTAGTTCACCCCTCCACTTT
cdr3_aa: CASSVGQGSSPLHF

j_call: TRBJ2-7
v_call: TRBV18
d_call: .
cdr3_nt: TGTGCCAGCTCCCCCCAGGTTGGTAAAATTTTCTACGAGCAGTACTTC
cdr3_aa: CASSPQVGKIFYEQYF

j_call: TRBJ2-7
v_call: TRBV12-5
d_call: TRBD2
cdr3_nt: TGTGCTAGTGGCCCCCAGGAGCGGGGGGACTCCTACGAGCAGTACTTC
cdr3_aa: CASGPQERGDSYEQYF

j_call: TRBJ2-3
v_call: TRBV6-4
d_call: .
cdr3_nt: TGTGCCAGCAGTGACGGGACTGACACAGATACGCAGTATTTT
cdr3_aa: CASSDGTDTDTQYF

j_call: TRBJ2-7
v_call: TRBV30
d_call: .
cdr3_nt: TGTGCCTGGGAGGAAATAGCGGCTATCGAGCAGTACTTC
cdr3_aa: CAWEEIAAIEQYF

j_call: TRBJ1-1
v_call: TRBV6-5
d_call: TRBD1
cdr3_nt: TGTGCCAGCACCCTGGACAGGGCGGGGGCTTTCTTT
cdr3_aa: CASTLDRAGAFF

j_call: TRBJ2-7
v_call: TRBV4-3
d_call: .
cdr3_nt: TGCGCCAGCGGCCTTTCAACAGGGGGCGAAGCGGGAGGCCTTCTCGAGCAGTACTTC
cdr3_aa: CASGLSTGGEAGGLLEQYF

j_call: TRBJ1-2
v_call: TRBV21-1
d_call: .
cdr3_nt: TGTGCCAGCAGCAAAGCGCGAGCAGGAGGGAACTATGGCTACACCTTC
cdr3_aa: CASSKARAGGNYGYTF

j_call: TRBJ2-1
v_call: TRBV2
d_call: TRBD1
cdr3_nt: TGTGCCAGCAGTCCCGACAGGGGGACTTACAATGAGCAGTTCTTC
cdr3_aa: CASSPDRGTYNEQFF

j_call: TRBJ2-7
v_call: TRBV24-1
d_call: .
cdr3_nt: TGTGCCACCAGAGAGGAGTTATGTGGGGGCCGGTACGAGCAGTACTTC
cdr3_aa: CATREELCGGRYEQYF

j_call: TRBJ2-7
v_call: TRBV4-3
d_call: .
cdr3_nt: TGCGCCAGCAGCCAAGGTGCAGGGGCCTACGAGCAGTACTTC
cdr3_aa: CASSQGAGAYEQYF

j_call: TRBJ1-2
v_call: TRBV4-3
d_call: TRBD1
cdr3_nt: TGCGCCAGCAGCCCGACCGCCGGGGACAGGGGGTTCTATGGCTACACCTTC
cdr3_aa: CASSPTAGDRGFYGYTF

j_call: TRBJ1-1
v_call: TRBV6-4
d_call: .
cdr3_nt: TGTGCCAGCAGGAACAATATGAACACTGAAGCTTTCTTT
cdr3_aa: CASRNNMNTEAFF

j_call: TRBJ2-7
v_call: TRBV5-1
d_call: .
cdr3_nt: TGCGCCAGCAGCTTGGTAGAGACACACTACGAGCAGTACTTC
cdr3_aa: CASSLVETHYEQYF

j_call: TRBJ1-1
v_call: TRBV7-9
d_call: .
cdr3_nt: TGTGCCACCGTGGGAGGGAACACTGAAGCTTTCTTT
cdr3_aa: CATVGGNTEAFF